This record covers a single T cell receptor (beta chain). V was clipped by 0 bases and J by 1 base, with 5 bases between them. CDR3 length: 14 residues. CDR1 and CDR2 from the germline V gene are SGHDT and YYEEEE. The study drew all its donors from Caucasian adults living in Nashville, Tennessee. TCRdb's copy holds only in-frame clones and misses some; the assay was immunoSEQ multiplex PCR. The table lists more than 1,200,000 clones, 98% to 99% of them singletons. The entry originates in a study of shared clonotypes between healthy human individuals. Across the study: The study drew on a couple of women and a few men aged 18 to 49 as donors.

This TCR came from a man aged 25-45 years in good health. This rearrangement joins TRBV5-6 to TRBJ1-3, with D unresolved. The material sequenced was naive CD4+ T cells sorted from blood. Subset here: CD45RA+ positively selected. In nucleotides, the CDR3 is TGTGCCAGCAGCTTGGCTGATTCTGGAAACACCATATATTTT. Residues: CASSLADSGNTIYF.